Below, 15 T cell receptor beta chains from the same sample are listed, as sequenced in a study of long-term antiretroviral therapy in people with HIV. The assay, immunoSEQ v3.0, was run at survey level. Here immunoSEQ multiplex PCR was the method, and the copy in TCRdb shows in-frame clones only, minus some. The sample consists of under 35,000 clones, 70% to 90% of them appearing once. The source material was unsorted PBMCs, sampled 1.1 years after starting antiretroviral therapy. All receptors derive from a man between 18 and 35 years old with HIV.

The chain carries TRBV28 and TRBJ1-2, with 7 bases matching TRBD1. The CDR3 length is 12 residues. Trimming took 7 bases from V and 2 from J; bases not matched to a gene: 1. CDR1 MDHEN and CDR2 SYDVKM come from the germline V gene. CDR3 amino acids: CASMTGNYGYTF. The CDR3 nucleotides read TGTGCCAGCATGACAGGGAACTATGGCTACACCTTC.

The V and J genes are TRBV9 and TRBJ2-7, with 8 bases identical to TRBD2. There are 16 residues in the CDR3. The J segment lost 5 bases and the V segment lost 0 bases, leaving 10 bases of the junction unmatched. From germline, CDR1 is SGDLS and CDR2 YYNGEE. CDR3 DNA: TGTGCCAGCAGCGTAGTGGCGGGGGGAGTGGCTGACGAGCAGTACTTC. Protein sequence: CASSVVAGGVADEQYF.

This clone was observed a handful of times. The chain joins TRBV5-6 to TRBJ1-5, with D possibly TRBD1 on 6 matching bases. Germline CDR1 is SGHDT and CDR2 is YYEEEE. With 3 bases removed from V and 7 bases from J, the gap between germline ends came to 8 bases. The CDR3 extends over 12 amino acids. This CDR3 reads CASSSGVQPQHF. CDR3 in DNA: TGTGCCAGCAGCTCAGGGGTACAGCCCCAGCATTTT. The full variable domain, completed using reference TRBV5-6 and TRBJ1-5, is DAGVTQSPTHLIKTRGQQVTLRCSPKSGHDTVSWYQQALGQGPQFIFQYYEEEERQRGNFPDRFSGHQFPNYSSELNVNALLLGDSALYLCASSSGVQPQHFGDGTRLSIL.

The chain uses TRBV5-6 and TRBJ1-2; 7 bases are shared with TRBD1. Per germline, CDR1 SGHDT and CDR2 YYEEEE. The V segment lost 3 bases and the J segment 7 bases; nucleotides outside the gene matches: 9. This CDR3 is 14 amino acids long. The CDR3 coding sequence is TGTGCCAGCAGCTGGACGCTGACAGGGCCTGGCTACACCTTC. This translates into CASSWTLTGPGYTF.

This chain links TRBV19 with TRBJ2-1, with D possibly matching TRBD1 (5 bases). This CDR3 has 14 residues. Germline V gene lookup returns CDR1 LNHDA and CDR2 SQIVND (reference sequence). Trimming shortened V by 4 bases and J by 2 bases, and 9 bases separated the two germline ends. This CDR3 is CASSRQGTYNEQFF. The CDR3 bases are TGTGCCAGTAGTAGGCAGGGCACCTACAATGAGCAGTTCTTC.

By sample share, this clone is large. The V and J genes are TRBV10-3 and TRBJ2-1; TRBD2 is a possible D gene (6 bases). V dropped 0 bases and J dropped 4 bases, with 16 bases sitting between them. The CDR3 runs 17 residues. CDR1 is ENHRY, CDR2 SYGVKD, per germline. The CDR3 region is CAISESPGSRGYNEQFF. The DNA of the CDR3 is TGTGCCATCAGTGAGTCGCCGGGATCCCGGGGGTACAATGAGCAGTTCTTC.

The chain is built from TRBV7-8 and TRBJ2-1; weak D call: TRBD2 (6 bases). Trimming left V 2 bases short and J 9 bases short, with 26 bases between. CDR3 length: 18 residues. The germline V gene encodes CDR1 SGHVS and CDR2 FQNEAQ. CDR3 sequence: CASSLIAEMAGWSGEQFF. For the CDR3, the DNA is TGTGCCAGCAGCTTAATAGCGGAAATGGCAGGGTGGTCGGGTGAGCAGTTCTTC.

This chain joins TRBV6-5 and TRBJ1-1, with TRBD1 matching over 9 bases. Per germline, CDR1 MNHEY and CDR2 SVGAGI. The length of the CDR3 is 14 residues. J lost 10 bases, V lost 7 bases, and 13 bases had no gene match. CDR3 protein: CASTPRGTGRGAFF. The CDR3 DNA is TGTGCCAGCACCCCAAGGGGGACAGGGCGAGGAGCTTTCTTT.

This chain links TRBV28 with TRBJ1-5; the D gene is possibly TRBD1 (5 bases). Germline V gene sequence: CDR1 MDHEN, CDR2 SYDVKM. The CDR3 is 13 residues long. V lost 3 bases, J lost 7 bases, and 10 bases lay in between. This CDR3 is CASSFQGGQPQHF. In DNA form, the CDR3 reads TGTGCCAGCAGTTTCCAGGGTGGGCAGCCCCAGCATTTT.

About this clone: One end of the junction does not line up with germline, which may come from a read error. The chain links TRBV7-7 to TRBJ2-7; 15 bases match TRBD2. The CDR3 is 20 residues long. CDR1 and CDR2 (germline): SSHAT, FNYEAQ (reference sequence). The CDR3 region is CASSPRPGTSGRIESYEQYF. CDR3 in DNA: TGTGCTAGCAGCCCTCGACCCGGGACTAGCGGGAGGATAGAGTCCTACGAGCAGTACTTC.

The chain is built from TRBV27 and TRBJ1-2, with D uncertain. This CDR3 spans 13 amino acids. Deletions cut 5 bases from V and 4 bases from J, with 11 bases between. The germline V gene encodes CDR1 MNHEY and CDR2 SMNVEV (reference sequence). For the CDR3, the DNA is TGTGCCAGCAGTCCCGGCCAGTCCTATGGCTACACCTTC. The encoded protein is CASSPGQSYGYTF.

The J gene is TRBJ1-5, the V gene TRBV27; 9 nucleotides match TRBD1. The V gene end was trimmed by 9 bases and the J gene end by 2 bases; junction bases not matched to a gene: 5. There are 14 residues in the CDR3. CDR1 is MNHEY, CDR2 SMNVEV, per germline (reference sequence). CDR3 protein: CASRTGEGNQPQHF. CDR3 DNA sequence: TGTGCCAGTCGGACAGGGGAAGGCAATCAGCCCCAGCATTTT.

This chain uses TRBV19 with TRBJ2-7; D perhaps matches TRBD1 (6 bases). The CDR3 runs to 15 residues. V was trimmed by 3 bases and J by 1 base, leaving 13 bases between them. Germline V lookup: CDR1 LNHDA, CDR2 SQIVND (reference sequence). The chain's CDR3 is CASSMFGQTSYEQYF. CDR3 nucleotide sequence: TGTGCCAGTAGTATGTTCGGACAGACGTCCTACGAGCAGTACTTC.

The genes are TRBV14 and TRBJ2-7, with TRBD1 identical over 8 bases. The CDR3 runs to 15 residues. V lost 3 bases to trimming and J lost 3 bases; unmatched junction nucleotides: 7. From germline, CDR1 is SGHDN and CDR2 FVKESK. CDR3 loop: CASSHPPTGDYEQYF. CDR3 DNA: TGTGCCAGCAGCCACCCTCCGACAGGGGACTACGAGCAGTACTTC.

The chain recombines TRBV21-1 with TRBJ1-1; the tabulated D call, TRBD1, remains unverified against the DNA. TRBV21-1 is described as a pseudogene. The CDR3 totals 20 residues. The CDR3 DNA sequence: TGTGCCAGCAGCAAAGGCCAATGGGGACAGGGGTTTGATTTTGGCACTGAAGCTTTCTTT. Protein: CASSKGQWGQGFDFGTEAFF.